This passage covers 28 T cell receptor beta chains from one sample sequenced in a study. TCRdb fed the RT-PCR reads into MiXCR, producing one record per CDR3 protein. The repertoire consists of 550,000 to 750,000 distinct CDR3 sequences, with about 14% occurring once and the leading ten covering 3.6%. Source material: memory CD4+ T cells from blood. All receptors derive from a female donor in good health, serving as a healthy control.

V usage is TRBV7-2 and J usage is TRBJ2-2; no firm D call. The CDR3 is 14 amino acids. The V gene's germline CDR1 is SGHTA and CDR2 FQGNSA. Trimming left V 4 bases short and J 6 bases short, with 12 bases between. CDR3 sequence reads: CASSWADVAGELFF. The CDR3 coding sequence is TGTGCCAGCAGCTGGGCGGACGTAGCCGGGGAGCTGTTTTTT.

This clonotype has only a few counts. V is TRBV27 and J is TRBJ2-2, with D possibly matching TRBD2 (5 bases). From germline, CDR1 is MNHEY and CDR2 SMNVEV (reference sequence). This CDR3 region has 17 residues. V gave up 5 bases and J gave up 7 bases, with 23 bases separating them. In DNA, the CDR3 is TGTGCCAGCAGTCCCCAACCTATCGACGGGAACGGCGGGGAGCTGTTTTTT. Its translation: CASSPQPIDGNGGELFF.

This clonotype has a count of ten or more. J is TRBJ1-6 and V is TRBV6-6, with a weak D call TRBD1 (6 bases). The CDR3 length is 14 residues. Germline V gene data show CDR1 as MNHNY and CDR2 as SVGAGI (reference sequence). Trimming cost V 8 bases and J 6 bases, with 14 bases left between them. DNA for the CDR3: TGTGCCAGCGGCCGGGACACGATTAATTCACCCCTCCACTTT. The encoded protein is CASGRDTINSPLHF.

This clonotype was detected only a few times. The chain is built from TRBV20-1 and TRBJ1-1, with D unresolved. The germline V gene encodes CDR1 DFQATT and CDR2 SNEGSKA (reference sequence). Trimming pared 3 bases from V and 6 bases from J, leaving 17 bases between. The CDR3 has 14 amino acids. The CDR3 sequence is CSARRQTSLPEAFF. CDR3 coding DNA: TGCAGTGCTAGGAGGCAGACGTCTCTTCCTGAAGCTTTCTTT.

This clonotype occurred many times. J is TRBJ1-2 and V is TRBV18, with TRBD1 identical over 8 bases. The CDR3 loop spans 15 amino acids. Germline lookup yields CDR1 KGHSH and CDR2 LQKENI. V trimming: 2 bases; J trimming: 6 bases; junction bases outside the gene matches: 8. The CDR3 protein is CASSPNSGQADGYTF. CDR3 in DNA: TGTGCCAGCTCACCAAATTCGGGACAGGCCGATGGCTACACCTTC.

This clonotype was counted many times. The chain is built from TRBV20-1 and TRBJ1-5; a weak D match, TRBD1 (6 bases). The CDR3 sequence is 14 residues long. Germline CDR1 and CDR2: DFQATT and SNEGSKA (reference sequence). V shed 7 bases and J shed 0 bases, with 13 bases lying between them. The CDR3 DNA follows: TGCAGTGGGGTACAGGGAGATAGCAATCAGCCCCAGCATTTT. Translating it yields CSGVQGDSNQPQHF.

Only a few counts were recorded for this clonotype. The rearrangement uses TRBV6-2 or TRBV6-3 and TRBJ1-1, with D possibly TRBD1 on 5 matching bases. V shed 0 bases and J shed 11 bases, with 13 bases lying between them. The germline V gene encodes CDR1 MNHEY and CDR2 SVGEGT. CDR3 length equals 13 residues. The CDR3 loop is CASSYSIQGGAFF. DNA of the CDR3: TGTGCCAGCAGTTACTCGATCCAGGGAGGTGCTTTCTTT.

The chain joins TRBV12-3 or TRBV12-4 to TRBJ2-2; D may match TRBD1 or TRBD2 (5 bases each). Trimming left V 3 bases short and J 3 bases short, with 8 bases between. The length of the CDR3 is 14 residues. CDR3 sequence (DNA): TGTGCCAGCAGTTTTCAGGGACACACCGGGGAGCTGTTTTTT. Translated, it gives CASSFQGHTGELFF.

This clonotype has only a few counts. V usage is TRBV7-2 and J usage is TRBJ2-1, with D perhaps TRBD2 (7 bases). Per germline, CDR1 SGHTA and CDR2 FQGNSA. The CDR3 totals 13 residues. With 8 bases removed from V and 0 bases from J, the gap between germline ends came to 8 bases. The CDR3, as DNA: TGTGCCAGCGGGGGGGCCTCCTACAATGAGCAGTTCTTC. This translates into CASGGASYNEQFF.

This chain joins TRBV2 and TRBJ2-3; 12 bases line up with TRBD2. The germline V gene encodes CDR1 SNHLY and CDR2 FYNNEI. V lost 8 bases to trimming and J lost 6 bases; unmatched junction nucleotides: 12. This CDR3 has 16 amino acids. In nucleotides, the CDR3 is TGTGCCAGCCGGGAGGCTAGCGGGGGGGCCTTTGATACGCAGTATTTT. The encoded protein is CASREASGGAFDTQYF.

The V and J genes are TRBV7-2 and TRBJ1-6; TRBD1 matches 8 bases. V lost 5 bases to trimming and J lost 12 bases; unmatched junction nucleotides: 12. The CDR3 is 15 residues long. Germline loops: CDR1 SGHTA, CDR2 FQGNSA. This CDR3 is CASSPADRVGGPLHF. The CDR3 DNA is TGTGCCAGCAGCCCAGCGGACAGGGTGGGTGGACCCCTCCACTTT.

The chain is built from TRBV2 and TRBJ1-4; D may be TRBD1 (5 bases). Germline CDR1 is SNHLY and CDR2 is FYNNEI. V shed 5 bases and J shed 3 bases, with 13 bases lying between them. The CDR3 contains 15 residues. CDR3 protein: CASSSGGNPNEKLFF. CDR3 coding DNA: TGTGCCAGCAGTTCCGGGGGTAACCCTAATGAAAAACTGTTTTTT.

Turning to this clonotype: The junction does not match germline at one end; this may be a read error. V usage is TRBV9 and J usage is TRBJ1-5, with D hard to call. Germline lookup yields CDR1 SGDLS and CDR2 YYNGEE. This CDR3 contains 10 residues. The CDR3 reads CGGGGQPQHF. In DNA form, the CDR3 reads TGCGGTGGAGGAGGTCAGCCCCAGCATTTT.

Comment on this clonotype: Being one base from a much bigger clone, this may be a read error. The chain is built from TRBV20-1 and TRBJ1-6; D unresolved. Germline CDR1 DFQATT, CDR2 SNEGSKA (reference sequence). The CDR3 length is 17 residues. CDR3 nucleotide sequence: TGCAGTGCAACAAGCGTGGTGGCCAGCTCCTATAATTCACCCCTCAACTTT. Translating it yields CSATSVVASSYNSPLNF.

This clonotype was recorded many times. This sequence joins TRBV6-5 and TRBJ1-1, with a tentative D call TRBD1 (6 bases). Germline V gives CDR1 MNHEY, CDR2 SVGAGI. V lost 5 bases and J 0 bases, leaving 19 bases between the germline ends. The CDR3 length is 17 residues. The CDR3 protein is CASSQNPEGVVNTEAFF. CDR3 coding DNA: TGTGCCAGCAGTCAAAACCCGGAGGGGGTAGTGAACACTGAAGCTTTCTTT.

At least ten counts were recorded for this clonotype. V gene TRBV4-3 combines with J gene TRBJ1-4; tentative D call: TRBD1 (5 bases). CDR3 length equals 14 residues. Trimming took 1 base from V and 8 from J, leaving 11 bases between them. Germline values: CDR1 LGHNA, CDR2 YSLEER. The DNA for the CDR3 is TGCGCCAGCAGCCAAGGACAGTGGAACGAAAAACTGTTTTTT. Its protein is CASSQGQWNEKLFF.

The CDR3 here is CATRPGTGKTGELFF. CDR3 DNA: TGTGCCACCAGACCCGGGACAGGCAAGACCGGGGAGCTGTTTTTT. V and J are TRBV24-1 and TRBJ2-2, with 8 bases lining up with TRBD1. The CDR3 is made up of 15 amino acids. The junction had 8 bases not matched to a gene; V was cut back by 7 bases and J by 5 bases. CDR1 KGHDR and CDR2 SFDVKD come from the germline V gene.

Notes on this clonotype: A read error is possible here, since a much larger clone lies one base away. V gene TRBV6-5 combines with J gene TRBJ2-3; D might be TRBD2 (6 bases). The CDR3 extends over 16 amino acids. Germline V gene sequence: CDR1 MNHEY, CDR2 SVGAGI. CDR3 residues: CVSSYSGVTSTDTQYF. The CDR3 region has the DNA TGTGTCAGCAGTTACTCGGGAGTTACTAGCACAGATACGCAGTATTTT.

This clonotype was detected ten times or more. This chain connects TRBV4-2 to TRBJ1-1, with D uncertain. V lost 1 base and J 1 base, leaving 7 bases between the germline ends. The CDR3 contains 14 residues. CDR1 and CDR2 (germline): LGHNA, YNFKEQ. The CDR3 DNA is TGTGCCAGCAGCCAAGCCCCAGGGAACACTGAAGCTTTCTTT. This translates into CASSQAPGNTEAFF.

Many counts were recorded for this clonotype. The genes are TRBV7-9 and TRBJ1-1, with unresolved D. V lost 5 bases and J 6 bases, leaving 16 bases between the germline ends. Per the germline V gene, CDR1 is SEHNR and CDR2 is FQNEAQ (reference sequence). This CDR3 has 14 amino acids. In DNA, the CDR3 is TGTGCCAGCAGCGAGCAGGAAGGGAAACCTGAAGCTTTCTTT. Translation gives CASSEQEGKPEAFF.

This clonotype has at least ten counts. V gene TRBV20-1 combines with J gene TRBJ1-1, with 11 bases aligning to TRBD1. The CDR3 spans 15 residues. The V segment lost 0 bases and the J segment 4 bases; nucleotides outside the gene matches: 4. Germline assignment: CDR1 DFQATT and CDR2 SNEGSKA (reference sequence). The DNA of the CDR3 is TGCAGTGCTAGAGATCCCGGGACAGGGGGCACTGAAGCTTTCTTT. Translation: CSARDPGTGGTEAFF.

A few counts support this clonotype. This chain links TRBV3-1 with TRBJ1-5, with 7 bases aligning to TRBD1. The CDR3 runs to 15 residues. Losses at the gene ends were 4 bases for V and 4 bases for J; bases not matched to a gene: 7. Germline CDR1 LGHDT, CDR2 YNNKEL (reference sequence). The CDR3 region is CASSPRTGANQPQHF. The CDR3 DNA follows: TGTGCCAGCAGCCCCCGGACAGGAGCAAATCAGCCCCAGCATTTT.

This clonotype was found many times. The CDR3 region is CASLQGQGESYEQYF. The DNA of the CDR3 is TGTGCCAGCTTGCAGGGACAGGGCGAGTCCTACGAGCAGTACTTC. V usage is TRBV18 and J usage is TRBJ2-7; 9 nucleotides line up with TRBD1. CDR3 length: 15 residues. V was pared by 7 bases and J by 1 base, with 8 bases of the junction left unmatched. Germline V gene sequence: CDR1 KGHSH, CDR2 LQKENI.

This clonotype was seen repeatedly, ten times or more. The chain carries TRBV27 and TRBJ2-1; D is unclear. V was cut by 5 bases and J by 1 base, with 9 bases left in between. Germline V lookup: CDR1 MNHEY, CDR2 SMNVEV (reference sequence). The CDR3 is made up of 14 amino acids. CDR3 amino acids: CASSARPSYNEQFF. The CDR3 DNA follows: TGTGCCAGCAGTGCTCGTCCTTCCTACAATGAGCAGTTCTTC.

This clonotype was picked up a small number of times. This chain uses TRBV6-2 or TRBV6-3 with TRBJ1-1; D perhaps matches TRBD1 (5 bases). Germline assignment: CDR1 MNHEY and CDR2 SVGEGT. The V end lost 3 bases, the J end lost 5 bases, and 22 bases lay between the germline ends. This CDR3 comprises 17 residues. CDR3 in DNA: TGTGCCAGCAGTTATTTTGGCACGAGGGGATTGGGGACTGAAGCTTTCTTT. Protein product: CASSYFGTRGLGTEAFF.

This chain joins TRBV27 and TRBJ2-2; 10 nucleotides line up with TRBD2. Germline V gene lookup returns CDR1 MNHEY and CDR2 SMNVEV (reference sequence). The V gene end was trimmed by 3 bases and the J gene end by 2 bases; junction bases not matched to a gene: 12. The CDR3 is made up of 19 amino acids. The CDR3 loop reads CASSFRRTLAGVNTGELFF. The DNA for the CDR3 is TGTGCCAGCAGTTTCCGCCGCACGCTAGCGGGGGTTAACACCGGGGAGCTGTTTTTT.

This clonotype showed up just a few times. The J gene is TRBJ2-7, the V gene TRBV27, with a tentative D call TRBD2 (5 bases). This CDR3 spans 15 amino acids. The germline V gene has CDR1 MNHEY and CDR2 SMNVEV (reference sequence). Trimming stripped 0 bases from V and 2 bases from J, with 11 bases between. CDR3 region: CASSLSTGWAYEQYF. The DNA of the CDR3 is TGTGCCAGCAGTTTATCGACGGGATGGGCCTACGAGCAGTACTTC.

V is TRBV27 and J is TRBJ1-6; tentatively, D is TRBD1 (5 bases). Trimming shortened V by 3 bases and J by 0 bases, and 9 bases separated the two germline ends. Germline CDR1 is MNHEY and CDR2 is SMNVEV (reference sequence). This CDR3 spans 16 amino acids. The CDR3, as DNA: TGTGCCAGCAGTTTCGAGGGGAACTCCTATAATTCACCCCTCCACTTT. This codes for CASSFEGNSYNSPLHF.